A selection of T cell receptor beta chains follows, all from one sample in a study of blood T cell repertoires in COVID-19. The method was immunoSEQ multiplex PCR; TCRdb's version includes in-frame clones alone and lacks a portion of them. This table has 250,000 to 300,000 clones, roughly 86% appearing once. The source material was peripheral blood. The origin of the receptors is a woman in her 30s with COVID-19, enrolled during active disease. CDR3s include the opening cysteine and the closing phenylalanine or tryptophan. Each record gives: CDR3 protein, CDR3 DNA, clone size, D gene, V gene, J gene. D genes are given only for firm matches. Rows may omit the clone size; those that give it use once, few, many or a size class.

CDR3aa: CASSNGGGTNEKLFF
CDR3nt: TGTGCCAGCAGCAACGGGGGAGGCACTAATGAAAAACTGTTTTTT
abundance: once
d_gene: NA
v_gene: TRBV7-9
j_gene: TRBJ1-4

CDR3aa: CASSYSILYEQYF
CDR3nt: TGTGCCAGCAGTTACTCTATTTTATACGAGCAGTACTTC
abundance: NA
d_gene: NA
v_gene: TRBV6-2/TRBV6-3
j_gene: TRBJ2-7

CDR3aa: CASSPGGGIFLHEQYF
CDR3nt: TGTGCCAGCAGCCCGGGTGGCGGGATATTCCTCCACGAGCAGTACTTC
abundance: NA
d_gene: NA
v_gene: TRBV7-9
j_gene: TRBJ2-7

CDR3aa: CAWSETDRPNTGELFF
CDR3nt: TGTGCCTGGAGTGAAACCGACAGGCCGAACACCGGGGAGCTGTTTTTT
abundance: NA
d_gene: NA
v_gene: TRBV30
j_gene: TRBJ2-2

CDR3aa: CASSRYPGGNSPLHF
CDR3nt: TGTGCCAGCAGCCGGTACCCCGGGGGTAATTCACCCCTCCACTTT
abundance: NA
d_gene: NA
v_gene: TRBV5-5
j_gene: TRBJ1-6

CDR3aa: CATSRERTGNYGYTF
CDR3nt: TGTGCCACCAGCAGAGAACGGACAGGGAACTATGGCTACACCTTC
abundance: NA
d_gene: TRBD1
v_gene: TRBV15
j_gene: TRBJ1-2

CDR3aa: CASSFLGGQGAVYTEAFF
CDR3nt: TGTGCCAGCAGCTTCTTAGGGGGACAGGGGGCTGTATACACTGAAGCTTTCTTT
abundance: once
d_gene: TRBD1
v_gene: TRBV5-5
j_gene: TRBJ1-1

CDR3aa: CASSPTGTSYEQYF
CDR3nt: TGTGCCAGCAGTCCGACAGGGACCTCCTACGAGCAGTACTTC
abundance: NA
d_gene: TRBD1
v_gene: TRBV6-6
j_gene: TRBJ2-7

CDR3aa: CASSQFEPVATQNYGYTF
CDR3nt: TGCGCCAGCAGTCAATTTGAACCAGTAGCAACTCAAAACTATGGCTACACCTTC
abundance: NA
d_gene: NA
v_gene: TRBV23-1
j_gene: TRBJ1-2

CDR3aa: CASSPMLTGGEQPQHF
CDR3nt: TGTGCCAGCAGTCCAATGTTGACAGGGGGCGAACAGCCCCAGCATTTT
abundance: NA
d_gene: TRBD1
v_gene: TRBV6-2/TRBV6-3
j_gene: TRBJ1-5

CDR3aa: CASSFHRQGKPGYTF
CDR3nt: TGTGCCAGCAGTTTCCACCGACAGGGAAAGCCTGGCTACACCTTC
abundance: NA
d_gene: TRBD1
v_gene: TRBV28
j_gene: TRBJ1-2

CDR3aa: CASSRTGGSTYEQYF
CDR3nt: TGTGCCAGCAGCCGTACAGGGGGTAGCACCTACGAGCAGTACTTC
abundance: NA
d_gene: TRBD1
v_gene: TRBV9
j_gene: TRBJ2-7

CDR3aa: CASSLGSGRAYNEQFF
CDR3nt: TGTGCCAGCAGCTTGGGGAGCGGGAGGGCCTACAATGAGCAGTTCTTC
abundance: NA
d_gene: TRBD2
v_gene: TRBV5-4
j_gene: TRBJ2-1

CDR3aa: CASSPGESGLGDTQYF
CDR3nt: TGTGCCAGCAGCCCCGGGGAGTCGGGCCTAGGGGATACGCAGTATTTT
abundance: once
d_gene: NA
v_gene: TRBV11-1
j_gene: TRBJ2-3

CDR3aa: CASSLAGTDRQYF
CDR3nt: TGTGCCAGCAGCTTAGCGGGGACAGACCGGCAGTACTTC
abundance: NA
d_gene: TRBD1
v_gene: TRBV7-2
j_gene: TRBJ2-7

CDR3aa: CASTRGSLQETQYF
CDR3nt: TGCGCCAGCACCCGCGGCAGCTTACAAGAGACCCAGTACTTC
abundance: NA
d_gene: NA
v_gene: TRBV5-1
j_gene: TRBJ2-5

CDR3aa: CASSPGRGRSTDTQYF
CDR3nt: TGTGCCAGCAGCCCTGGGCGCGGGAGGAGCACAGATACGCAGTATTTT
abundance: NA
d_gene: TRBD2
v_gene: TRBV28
j_gene: TRBJ2-3

CDR3aa: CASSIGLAEYNEQFF
CDR3nt: TGTGCCAGTAGTATAGGACTAGCGGAGTACAATGAGCAGTTCTTC
abundance: NA
d_gene: TRBD2
v_gene: TRBV19
j_gene: TRBJ2-1

CDR3aa: CASSIARSSGANVLTF
CDR3nt: TGTGCCAGTAGTATAGCAAGGAGCTCTGGGGCCAACGTCCTGACTTTC
abundance: NA
d_gene: NA
v_gene: TRBV19
j_gene: TRBJ2-6

CDR3aa: CASSILGTGGLATQYF
CDR3nt: TGTGCCAGTAGTATACTCGGGACAGGGGGCCTAGCGACCCAGTACTTC
abundance: NA
d_gene: TRBD1
v_gene: TRBV19
j_gene: TRBJ2-5

CDR3aa: CASSPGTSGKITGELFF
CDR3nt: TGCGCCAGCAGCCCAGGGACTAGCGGAAAAATTACCGGGGAGCTGTTTTTT
abundance: NA
d_gene: TRBD2
v_gene: TRBV5-1
j_gene: TRBJ2-2

CDR3aa: CASSPGLGTQYF
CDR3nt: TGTGCCAGCAGCCCAGGGTTGGGGACCCAGTACTTC
abundance: NA
d_gene: NA
v_gene: TRBV7-2
j_gene: TRBJ2-5

CDR3aa: CASSDGLYEQYF
CDR3nt: TGCGCCAGCAGTGACGGACTCTACGAGCAGTACTTC
abundance: NA
d_gene: NA
v_gene: TRBV10-1
j_gene: TRBJ2-7

CDR3aa: CASSPTYRGTHTEAFF
CDR3nt: TGTGCCAGCAGCCCAACGTACAGGGGGACTCACACTGAAGCTTTCTTT
abundance: NA
d_gene: TRBD1
v_gene: TRBV5-6
j_gene: TRBJ1-1

CDR3aa: CASSPWDSSSYEQYF
CDR3nt: TGTGCCAGCAGCCCCTGGGACAGTAGCTCCTACGAGCAGTACTTC
abundance: few
d_gene: TRBD1
v_gene: TRBV9
j_gene: TRBJ2-7

CDR3aa: CASSRRGQLTYEQYF
CDR3nt: TGTGCCAGCAGCCGCCGTGGGCAGTTAACCTACGAGCAGTACTTC
abundance: few
d_gene: NA
v_gene: TRBV6-2/TRBV6-3
j_gene: TRBJ2-7

CDR3aa: CASSLSPLAGGRETQYF
CDR3nt: TGTGCCAGCAGTTTGTCCCCCCTGGCGGGAGGGAGGGAGACCCAGTACTTC
abundance: NA
d_gene: TRBD2
v_gene: TRBV28
j_gene: TRBJ2-5

CDR3aa: CASSKWLFGTSGRNEQFF
CDR3nt: TGTGCCAGCAGCAAATGGCTTTTTGGGACTAGCGGGAGGAATGAGCAGTTCTTC
abundance: NA
d_gene: NA
v_gene: TRBV21-1
j_gene: TRBJ2-1

CDR3aa: CASSFRTGGTGELFF
CDR3nt: TGTGCCAGCAGCTTTAGGACAGGGGGTACCGGGGAGCTGTTTTTT
abundance: NA
d_gene: TRBD1
v_gene: TRBV5-4
j_gene: TRBJ2-2

CDR3aa: CASSVLGTSLSNEQFF
CDR3nt: TGTGCCAGCAGCGTATTAGGGACTAGCTTATCCAATGAGCAGTTCTTC
abundance: NA
d_gene: TRBD2
v_gene: TRBV9
j_gene: TRBJ2-1

CDR3aa: CASSVNTGELFF
CDR3nt: TGTGCCAGCAGCGTGAACACCGGGGAGCTGTTTTTT
abundance: NA
d_gene: NA
v_gene: TRBV28
j_gene: TRBJ2-2

CDR3aa: CASSYPGRAENGYTF
CDR3nt: TGTGCCAGCAGTTACCCCGGCAGGGCGGAGAATGGCTACACCTTC
abundance: NA
d_gene: NA
v_gene: TRBV6-2/TRBV6-3
j_gene: TRBJ1-2

CDR3aa: CASSPEGTSGLTDTQYF
CDR3nt: TGTGCCAGCAGCCCGGAAGGGACTAGCGGACTTACAGATACGCAGTATTTT
abundance: once
d_gene: TRBD2
v_gene: TRBV5-6
j_gene: TRBJ2-3

CDR3aa: CASSQGGTGGPYEQYF
CDR3nt: TGCGCCAGCAGCCAAGGGGGGACAGGAGGGCCCTACGAGCAGTACTTC
abundance: NA
d_gene: TRBD1
v_gene: TRBV4-3
j_gene: TRBJ2-7

CDR3aa: CASSFPSGRGTDTQYF
CDR3nt: TGTGCCAGCAGTTTCCCTAGCGGGAGAGGAACAGATACGCAGTATTTT
abundance: NA
d_gene: TRBD2
v_gene: TRBV28
j_gene: TRBJ2-3

CDR3aa: CASSSSGEQETQYF
CDR3nt: TGTGCCAGCAGTTCTAGCGGCGAGCAAGAGACCCAGTACTTC
abundance: NA
d_gene: TRBD2
v_gene: TRBV11-3
j_gene: TRBJ2-5

CDR3aa: CASSQDRDTTYEQYF
CDR3nt: TGCGCCAGCAGCCAAGACCGGGACACCACCTACGAGCAGTACTTC
abundance: few
d_gene: NA
v_gene: TRBV4-1
j_gene: TRBJ2-7

CDR3aa: CSVASGRTDTQYF
CDR3nt: TGCAGCGTTGCTAGCGGGAGAACAGATACGCAGTATTTT
abundance: NA
d_gene: TRBD2
v_gene: TRBV29-1
j_gene: TRBJ2-3

CDR3aa: CASSPQGSGRALDTQYF
CDR3nt: TGTGCCAGCAGTCCCCAGGGAAGCGGGAGGGCCTTGGATACGCAGTATTTT
abundance: NA
d_gene: TRBD2
v_gene: TRBV28
j_gene: TRBJ2-3

CDR3aa: CAWSPPGTYEQYF
CDR3nt: TGTGCCTGGAGTCCCCCCGGGACCTACGAGCAGTACTTC
abundance: once
d_gene: NA
v_gene: TRBV30
j_gene: TRBJ2-7

CDR3aa: CASNWVGGTGELFF
CDR3nt: TGTGCCAGTAATTGGGTCGGGGGCACCGGGGAGCTGTTTTTT
abundance: once
d_gene: NA
v_gene: TRBV19
j_gene: TRBJ2-2

CDR3aa: CAAALNTGELFF
CDR3nt: TGCGCTGCGGCCTTGAACACCGGGGAGCTGTTTTTT
abundance: NA
d_gene: NA
v_gene: TRBV28
j_gene: TRBJ2-2

CDR3aa: CASSSRLTGELFF
CDR3nt: TGTGCCAGCAGCTCTCGTTTGACCGGGGAGCTGTTTTTT
abundance: NA
d_gene: NA
v_gene: TRBV27
j_gene: TRBJ2-2

CDR3aa: CASKEDRGRDTEAFF
CDR3nt: TGTGCCAGCAAGGAGGACAGGGGGAGGGATACTGAAGCTTTCTTT
abundance: NA
d_gene: TRBD1
v_gene: TRBV2
j_gene: TRBJ1-1

CDR3aa: CASSVQGTEKLFF
CDR3nt: TGTGCCAGTAGTGTCCAGGGGACTGAAAAACTGTTTTTT
abundance: NA
d_gene: NA
v_gene: TRBV19
j_gene: TRBJ1-4

CDR3aa: CASYGQGSSYNSPLHF
CDR3nt: TGTGCCAGCTACGGACAGGGGAGCTCCTATAATTCACCCCTCCACTTT
abundance: NA
d_gene: TRBD1
v_gene: TRBV11-3
j_gene: TRBJ1-6

CDR3aa: CASSQAWGEAPSTIF
CDR3nt: TGTGCCAGCAGCCAAGCGTGGGGGGAAGCTCCAAGTACAATTTTC
abundance: NA
d_gene: NA
v_gene: TRBV3-1/TRBV3-2
j_gene: TRBJ2-4

CDR3aa: CASNRGGGAVVSGNTIYF
CDR3nt: TGTGCCAGCAATAGAGGAGGGGGCGCGGTGGTCTCTGGAAACACCATATATTTT
abundance: NA
d_gene: TRBD1
v_gene: TRBV27
j_gene: TRBJ1-3

CDR3aa: CASSQDHAGRGAFF
CDR3nt: TGTGCCAGCAGCCAAGATCATGCAGGGCGGGGAGCTTTCTTT
abundance: NA
d_gene: NA
v_gene: TRBV3-1/TRBV3-2
j_gene: TRBJ1-1

CDR3aa: CASDRGALTYEQYF
CDR3nt: TGTGCCAGCGACCGTGGGGCCCTTACCTACGAGCAGTACTTC
abundance: NA
d_gene: NA
v_gene: TRBV6-5
j_gene: TRBJ2-7

CDR3aa: CASSPRTGNTEQYF
CDR3nt: TGTGCCAGCAGTCCAAGGACAGGGAATACCGAGCAGTACTTC
abundance: NA
d_gene: TRBD1
v_gene: TRBV28
j_gene: TRBJ2-7

CDR3aa: CASSFRQAFTGELFF
CDR3nt: TGTGCCAGCAGTTTTAGGCAGGCCTTCACCGGGGAGCTGTTTTTT
abundance: NA
d_gene: NA
v_gene: TRBV28
j_gene: TRBJ2-2

CDR3aa: CASSDALLYTEAFF
CDR3nt: TGTGCCAGCAGTGACGCGCTTCTTTACACTGAAGCTTTCTTT
abundance: NA
d_gene: NA
v_gene: TRBV2
j_gene: TRBJ1-1

CDR3aa: CASSSSRQREQYF
CDR3nt: NA
abundance: NA
d_gene: NA
v_gene: TRBV28
j_gene: TRBJ2-7

CDR3aa: CASSPRQPSAQYF
CDR3nt: TGTGCCAGCAGCCCTCGACAGCCGAGTGCGCAGTATTTT
abundance: NA
d_gene: NA
v_gene: TRBV14
j_gene: TRBJ2-3

CDR3aa: CASSDHRGMRNEQYF
CDR3nt: TGTGCCAGCAGCGACCACAGGGGGATGAGAAACGAGCAGTACTTC
abundance: NA
d_gene: TRBD1
v_gene: TRBV6-5
j_gene: TRBJ2-7

CDR3aa: CASSLSAMAYEQYF
CDR3nt: TGCGCCAGCAGCTTGAGCGCCATGGCATACGAGCAGTACTTC
abundance: NA
d_gene: NA
v_gene: TRBV5-1
j_gene: TRBJ2-7

CDR3aa: CASSIYRDKDQPQHF
CDR3nt: TGTGCCAGTAGTATTTACCGGGACAAGGATCAGCCCCAGCATTTT
abundance: NA
d_gene: NA
v_gene: TRBV19
j_gene: TRBJ1-5

CDR3aa: CASSTSGTGGTNEKLFF
CDR3nt: TGTGCCAGCAGTACCTCCGGGACAGGGGGAACTAATGAAAAACTGTTTTTT
abundance: NA
d_gene: TRBD1
v_gene: TRBV28
j_gene: TRBJ1-4

CDR3aa: CASSYPIAGGPDTQYF
CDR3nt: TGTGCCAGCAGCTACCCCATAGCGGGAGGGCCGGATACGCAGTATTTT
abundance: NA
d_gene: TRBD2
v_gene: TRBV11-2
j_gene: TRBJ2-3